These T cell receptor beta chains were read from a single sample in a study of metastatic and nonmetastatic thyroid tumors. TCRdb redid the clone calls on the PCR reads using MiXCR. Here the sample spans under 20,000 clones, around 28% being singletons. Sequencing was carried out using tumor tissue. These receptors all stem from a male donor with papillary thyroid cancer or a benign thyroid nodule (not recorded which). Some clones in this sample may be carry-over from other donors' samples. Each CDR3 is given with its conserved first and last residue. Each record gives: clone size, V gene, J gene, D gene, CDR3 DNA, CDR3 protein. A D gene is named only where the DNA matches it firmly. Clone size is stated in some rows and not others, as once, few, many or a class when expanded.

clone_size: -; v_call: TRBV4-1; j_call: TRBJ2-7; d_call: TRBD2; cdr3_nt: TGCGCCAGCAGCGCGGGGGGGGACAGCACCTACGACCAGTACTTC; cdr3_aa: CASSAGGDSTYDQYF
clone_size: -; v_call: TRBV19; j_call: TRBJ2-7; d_call: -; cdr3_nt: TGTGCCAGTAGTATAGTGACATTTTCCGGCTACGAGCAGTACTTC; cdr3_aa: CASSIVTFSGYEQYF
clone_size: medium-sized; v_call: TRBV5-1; j_call: TRBJ1-2; d_call: TRBD1; cdr3_nt: TGCGCCAGCAACGTTGACAGGGACTATGGCTACACCTTC; cdr3_aa: CASNVDRDYGYTF
clone_size: -; v_call: TRBV5-8; j_call: TRBJ1-2; d_call: TRBD1; cdr3_nt: TGTGCCAGCAGCGCGAAGGGACAGGGAGGTAGAGGCTACACCTTC; cdr3_aa: CASSAKGQGGRGYTF
clone_size: few; v_call: TRBV28; j_call: TRBJ1-6; d_call: -; cdr3_nt: TGTGCCAGCAGTTCGAGGGCGGGGACGAAGGCGAATTCACCCCTCCACTTT; cdr3_aa: CASSSRAGTKANSPLHF
clone_size: -; v_call: TRBV11-2; j_call: TRBJ2-7; d_call: -; cdr3_nt: TGTGCCAGCAGCTTATTCCCCTCCTTGCCCCCCACCTACGAGCAGTACTTC; cdr3_aa: CASSLFPSLPPTYEQYF
clone_size: medium-sized; v_call: TRBV11-2; j_call: TRBJ1-1; d_call: -; cdr3_nt: TGTGCCAGCAGCTTAGATCCCAACCCGTCCTCTGAAGCTTTCTTT; cdr3_aa: CASSLDPNPSSEAFF
clone_size: -; v_call: TRBV18; j_call: TRBJ2-7; d_call: -; cdr3_nt: TGTGCCAGCTCACCACCGGGGAACGGCTACGAGCAGTACTTC; cdr3_aa: CASSPPGNGYEQYF
clone_size: -; v_call: TRBV9; j_call: TRBJ1-3; d_call: -; cdr3_nt: TGTGCCAGCAGCGTAGGAAGTGGAAACACCATATATTTT; cdr3_aa: CASSVGSGNTIYF
clone_size: -; v_call: TRBV30; j_call: TRBJ1-2; d_call: -; cdr3_nt: TGTGCCTGGAGGGTACGGGGGGCGCGCGTCTATGGCTACACCTTC; cdr3_aa: CAWRVRGARVYGYTF
clone_size: -; v_call: TRBV6-1; j_call: TRBJ2-7; d_call: TRBD2; cdr3_nt: TGTGCCAGCAAATCCTCCGCTAGCGGGAGATGGACGTACGACCAGTACTTC; cdr3_aa: CASKSSASGRWTYDQYF
clone_size: -; v_call: TRBV20-1; j_call: TRBJ2-1; d_call: TRBD2; cdr3_nt: TGCAGTGCTAGAGTGCGGGTGACTAGCGGGGGTAGCTCCTACAATGAGCAGTTCTTC; cdr3_aa: CSARVRVTSGGSSYNEQFF
clone_size: many; v_call: TRBV7-9; j_call: TRBJ1-1; d_call: TRBD1; cdr3_nt: TGTGCCAGCAGACGTAATACAGGGGACACTGAAGCTTTCTTT; cdr3_aa: CASRRNTGDTEAFF
clone_size: few; v_call: TRBV6-5; j_call: TRBJ1-2; d_call: TRBD1; cdr3_nt: TGTGCCAGCAGTTACAAGGGGGCTGGCTATGGCTACACCTTC; cdr3_aa: CASSYKGAGYGYTF
clone_size: many; v_call: TRBV19; j_call: TRBJ1-5; d_call: TRBD1; cdr3_nt: TGTGCCAGTAGTATACTGTCGGCCAGGGGGTTTGATCAGCCCCAGCATTTT; cdr3_aa: CASSILSARGFDQPQHF
clone_size: -; v_call: TRBV28; j_call: TRBJ2-3; d_call: -; cdr3_nt: TGTGCCAGCAGTTTTATCACGGCCCCACCCCACACAGATACGCAGTATTTT; cdr3_aa: CASSFITAPPHTDTQYF
clone_size: many; v_call: TRBV13; j_call: TRBJ2-1; d_call: -; cdr3_nt: TGTGCCAGCAGCTTAAGGGGACAATACTTATACAATGAGCAGTTCTTC; cdr3_aa: CASSLRGQYLYNEQFF
clone_size: -; v_call: TRBV7-2; j_call: TRBJ2-5; d_call: -; cdr3_nt: TGTGCCAGCAGCCTGCTTTGGGGGCGAGAGACCCAGTACTTC; cdr3_aa: CASSLLWGRETQYF
clone_size: -; v_call: TRBV15; j_call: TRBJ2-2; d_call: -; cdr3_nt: TGTGCCACCAGCTGGGGTAACGGGGAGCTGTTTTTT; cdr3_aa: CATSWGNGELFF
clone_size: -; v_call: TRBV6-2/TRBV6-3; j_call: TRBJ2-7; d_call: -; cdr3_nt: TGTGCCAGCAGGACCCCCCTGTTAGCGGCCGGGCACGAGCAGTACTTC; cdr3_aa: CASRTPLLAAGHEQYF
clone_size: -; v_call: TRBV7-3; j_call: TRBJ1-6; d_call: -; cdr3_nt: TGTGCCAGCAGCTTAGAGCACAGCAAGTCACCCCTCCACTTT; cdr3_aa: CASSLEHSKSPLHF
clone_size: few; v_call: TRBV24-1; j_call: TRBJ2-2; d_call: -; cdr3_nt: TGTGCCACCAGTGGTGGCGCAGCGGTGTCGAACACCGGGGAGCTGTTTTTT; cdr3_aa: CATSGGAAVSNTGELFF
clone_size: -; v_call: TRBV20-1; j_call: TRBJ2-7; d_call: TRBD2; cdr3_nt: TGCAGTGCGAACGGACTAGCGGGAGGCCCTCCTCCCTACGAGCATTACTTC; cdr3_aa: CSANGLAGGPPPYEHYF
clone_size: -; v_call: TRBV30; j_call: TRBJ2-1; d_call: TRBD1; cdr3_nt: TGTGCCTGCAACCCCGGGACAGAAGACAATGAGCAGTTCTTC; cdr3_aa: CACNPGTEDNEQFF
clone_size: many; v_call: TRBV3-1; j_call: TRBJ1-3; d_call: TRBD1; cdr3_nt: TGTGCCAGCAGCCGCAGGGGGGATGATGGAAACACCATATATTTT; cdr3_aa: CASSRRGDDGNTIYF
clone_size: few; v_call: TRBV9; j_call: TRBJ2-5; d_call: TRBD1; cdr3_nt: TGTGCCAACAACCCAGGGACAGGACAAGAGACCCAGTACTTC; cdr3_aa: CANNPGTGQETQYF
clone_size: -; v_call: TRBV9; j_call: TRBJ1-2; d_call: -; cdr3_nt: TGTGCCAGCAGCGTAGCTCCTGGACGTCAAAGCTATGGCTACACCTTC; cdr3_aa: CASSVAPGRQSYGYTF
clone_size: few; v_call: TRBV6-1; j_call: TRBJ2-7; d_call: TRBD2; cdr3_nt: TGTGCCAGCAGAACGACTAGCGGGAGCTACGAGCAGTACTTC; cdr3_aa: CASRTTSGSYEQYF
clone_size: many; v_call: TRBV20-1; j_call: TRBJ1-2; d_call: -; cdr3_nt: TGCAGTGCTGGAGGACACGGGCCTGAGTCCCGAGGCTACACCTTC; cdr3_aa: CSAGGHGPESRGYTF
clone_size: -; v_call: TRBV7-2; j_call: TRBJ2-3; d_call: -; cdr3_nt: TGTGCCAGCAGCTTGGGGCTTATAGGTGCTAGCACAGATACGCAGTATTTT; cdr3_aa: CASSLGLIGASTDTQYF
clone_size: few; v_call: TRBV28; j_call: TRBJ2-6; d_call: TRBD1; cdr3_nt: TGTGCCAGCAGTTTACTGACAGGGCGTCCATCTGGGGCCAACGTCCCGACTTTC; cdr3_aa: CASSLLTGRPSGANVPTF
clone_size: once; v_call: TRBV11-2; j_call: TRBJ2-1; d_call: -; cdr3_nt: TGTGCCAGCAAACCCCAGGGAAGAACCGATGAGCAGTTCTTC; cdr3_aa: CASKPQGRTDEQFF
clone_size: few; v_call: TRBV7-3; j_call: TRBJ2-3; d_call: TRBD2; cdr3_nt: TGTGCCAGCAGCTTTAGCGGGGGAGGCCATACGCAGTATTTT; cdr3_aa: CASSFSGGGHTQYF
clone_size: -; v_call: TRBV5-1; j_call: TRBJ2-3; d_call: -; cdr3_nt: TGCGCCAGCAGCTTGCAAAGGGGGGAAGAGACGCAGTATTTT; cdr3_aa: CASSLQRGEETQYF
clone_size: large; v_call: TRBV6-1; j_call: TRBJ1-2; d_call: -; cdr3_nt: TGTGCCAGCAGTGACGTTGGGGGTCATTATGGCTACACCTTC; cdr3_aa: CASSDVGGHYGYTF
clone_size: many; v_call: TRBV19; j_call: TRBJ2-2; d_call: -; cdr3_nt: TGTGCCAGTAGTATGTCCGCCGGCAGGATCACCACCGGGGAGCTGTTTTTT; cdr3_aa: CASSMSAGRITTGELFF
clone_size: many; v_call: TRBV11-1; j_call: TRBJ2-6; d_call: -; cdr3_nt: TGTGCCAGCAGCTTAGCCCAAGGCTCTGGGGCCAACGTCCTGACTTTC; cdr3_aa: CASSLAQGSGANVLTF
clone_size: -; v_call: TRBV5-1; j_call: TRBJ2-7; d_call: -; cdr3_nt: TGCGCCAGCAGCATACTATCTCGGGACACCCTGGAAATGAACGAGCAGTACTTC; cdr3_aa: CASSILSRDTLEMNEQYF
clone_size: -; v_call: TRBV6-2/TRBV6-3; j_call: TRBJ2-1; d_call: TRBD2; cdr3_nt: TGTGCCAGCAGTCGACTAGCGGGATACAATGAGCAGTTCTTC; cdr3_aa: CASSRLAGYNEQFF
clone_size: many; v_call: TRBV2; j_call: TRBJ1-2; d_call: TRBD1; cdr3_nt: TGTGCCAGCAAATCGGTCAGGGGGTCGGAGCATGGCTACACCTTC; cdr3_aa: CASKSVRGSEHGYTF
clone_size: -; v_call: TRBV12-3/TRBV12-4; j_call: TRBJ2-1; d_call: -; cdr3_nt: TGTGCCAGCCGGCAGGGGGCGGGAGGGTGTTACAATGAGCAGTTCTTC; cdr3_aa: CASRQGAGGCYNEQFF
clone_size: -; v_call: TRBV6-1; j_call: TRBJ2-7; d_call: -; cdr3_nt: TGTCCAAGCAGCCGGGTCAGGGTGAACGAGCTGTACTTC; cdr3_aa: CPSSRVRVNELYF
clone_size: many; v_call: TRBV7-3; j_call: TRBJ2-3; d_call: TRBD2; cdr3_nt: TGTGCCAGCAGCCCCCAGGGGACTAGAGCAGATACGCAGTATTTT; cdr3_aa: CASSPQGTRADTQYF
clone_size: -; v_call: TRBV11-3; j_call: TRBJ1-3; d_call: -; cdr3_nt: TGTGCCAGCAGACTCTCTGGGAGGGCCCGAAACACCATATATTTT; cdr3_aa: CASRLSGRARNTIYF
clone_size: many; v_call: TRBV7-6; j_call: TRBJ2-7; d_call: TRBD2; cdr3_nt: TGTGCCAGCAGCTTAGCCTCGGCGGGAGGCGAGCAGTACTTC; cdr3_aa: CASSLASAGGEQYF
clone_size: medium-sized; v_call: TRBV28; j_call: TRBJ1-3; d_call: -; cdr3_nt: TGTGCCAGCAGTTTATTCGACGGCTACTCTGGAAACACCATATATTTT; cdr3_aa: CASSLFDGYSGNTIYF
clone_size: -; v_call: TRBV5-1; j_call: TRBJ2-6; d_call: -; cdr3_nt: TGCGCCAGCAGACAAGACGGGGGCGCTGGGGCCAACGTCCTGACTTTC; cdr3_aa: CASRQDGGAGANVLTF
clone_size: -; v_call: TRBV5-1; j_call: TRBJ1-5; d_call: -; cdr3_nt: TGCGTCGGCATCTTGGCGGATAATCAGCCCCAGCATTTT; cdr3_aa: CVGILADNQPQHF
clone_size: -; v_call: TRBV27; j_call: TRBJ2-2; d_call: TRBD2; cdr3_nt: TGTGCCAGCAACACCGGGGGGGGCGGGGAGCTGTTTTTT; cdr3_aa: CASNTGGGGELFF
clone_size: -; v_call: TRBV28; j_call: TRBJ1-1; d_call: -; cdr3_nt: TGTGCCAGCAGTTTATCCCCCCCGACAGGCACTGAAGCTTTCTTT; cdr3_aa: CASSLSPPTGTEAFF
clone_size: many; v_call: TRBV7-2; j_call: TRBJ1-2; d_call: -; cdr3_nt: TGTGCCAGCAGGGGACAACTTTCGTCGGGCTACACCTTC; cdr3_aa: CASRGQLSSGYTF
clone_size: medium-sized; v_call: TRBV19; j_call: TRBJ1-4; d_call: TRBD1; cdr3_nt: TGTGCCAGTAGTATGGACAGGAATCTTCCCCTGTTTTTT; cdr3_aa: CASSMDRNLPLFF
clone_size: -; v_call: TRBV28; j_call: TRBJ2-2; d_call: -; cdr3_nt: TGTGCCAGCAACTCCGCGGCCAGGGAGCTGTTTTTT; cdr3_aa: CASNSAARELFF
clone_size: -; v_call: TRBV7-9; j_call: TRBJ1-2; d_call: TRBD1; cdr3_nt: TGTGCCAGCAGCTTATCGGGACAGGGAAACTATGGCTACACCTTC; cdr3_aa: CASSLSGQGNYGYTF
clone_size: many; v_call: TRBV6-2/TRBV6-3; j_call: TRBJ2-3; d_call: -; cdr3_nt: TGTGCCAGCAGTATAGTGGGGGGACCCGATACGCAGTATTTT; cdr3_aa: CASSIVGGPDTQYF
clone_size: -; v_call: TRBV6-6; j_call: TRBJ2-7; d_call: TRBD2; cdr3_nt: TGTGCCAGCAGTTACAAAGTGCCCAGGACTAGCGGGAGTTACGAGCAGTACTTC; cdr3_aa: CASSYKVPRTSGSYEQYF
clone_size: -; v_call: TRBV9; j_call: TRBJ2-2; d_call: -; cdr3_nt: TGTGCCAGCAGCGTACAGGGGACCGGGGAGCTGTTTTTT; cdr3_aa: CASSVQGTGELFF
clone_size: many; v_call: TRBV19; j_call: TRBJ1-3; d_call: TRBD1; cdr3_nt: TGTGCCAGCGAGACAGGGAGCTACTCTGGAAACACCATATATTTT; cdr3_aa: CASETGSYSGNTIYF
clone_size: -; v_call: TRBV11-2; j_call: TRBJ2-7; d_call: TRBD2; cdr3_nt: TGTGCCAGCAGCATCCCTAGCGGGAGGGTCTGGGAGCAGTACTTC; cdr3_aa: CASSIPSGRVWEQYF
clone_size: few; v_call: TRBV6-9; j_call: TRBJ2-7; d_call: TRBD1; cdr3_nt: TGTGCCAGCAGTTATAGACGTGCCAGGGGACAGGGTCCCTACGAGCAGTACTTC; cdr3_aa: CASSYRRARGQGPYEQYF